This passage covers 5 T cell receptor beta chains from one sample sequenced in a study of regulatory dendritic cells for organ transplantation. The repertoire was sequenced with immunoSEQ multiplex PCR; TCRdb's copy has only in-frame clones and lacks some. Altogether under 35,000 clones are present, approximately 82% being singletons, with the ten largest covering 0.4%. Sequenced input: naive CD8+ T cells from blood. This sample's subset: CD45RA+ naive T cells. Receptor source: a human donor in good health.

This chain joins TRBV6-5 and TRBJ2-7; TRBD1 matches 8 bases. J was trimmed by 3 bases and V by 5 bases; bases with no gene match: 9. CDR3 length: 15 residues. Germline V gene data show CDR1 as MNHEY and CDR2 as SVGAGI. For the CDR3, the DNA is TGTGCCAGCAGTCCCTGGGACAGGACTTTCTACGAGCAGTACTTC. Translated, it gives CASSPWDRTFYEQYF.

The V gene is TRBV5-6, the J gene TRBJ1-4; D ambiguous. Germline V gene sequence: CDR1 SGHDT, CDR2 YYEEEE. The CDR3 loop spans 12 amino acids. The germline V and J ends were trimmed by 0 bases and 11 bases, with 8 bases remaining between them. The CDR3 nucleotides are TGTGCCAGCAGCTTGGCGTCGGGGAAACTGTTTTTT. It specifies CASSLASGKLFF.

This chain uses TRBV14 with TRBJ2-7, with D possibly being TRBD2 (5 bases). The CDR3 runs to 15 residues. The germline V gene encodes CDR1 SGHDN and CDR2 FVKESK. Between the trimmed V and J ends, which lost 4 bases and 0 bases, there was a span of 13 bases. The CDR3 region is CASSLGMGSSYEQYF. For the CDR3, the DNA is TGTGCCAGCAGCCTAGGGATGGGGAGCTCCTACGAGCAGTACTTC. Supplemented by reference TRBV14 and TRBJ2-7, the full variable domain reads EAGVTQFPSHSVIEKGQTVTLRCDPISGHDNLYWYRRVMGKEIKFLLHFVKESKQDESGMPNNRFLAERTGGTYSTLKVQPAELEDSGVYFCASSLGMGSSYEQYFGPGTRLTVT.

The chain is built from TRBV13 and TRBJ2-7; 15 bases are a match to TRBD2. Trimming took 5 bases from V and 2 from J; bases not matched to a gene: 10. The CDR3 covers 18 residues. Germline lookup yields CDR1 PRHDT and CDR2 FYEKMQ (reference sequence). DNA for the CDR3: TGTGCCAGCAGCCCCGGGGGGACTAGCGGGGGGACCCCCTACGAGCAGTACTTC. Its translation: CASSPGGTSGGTPYEQYF.

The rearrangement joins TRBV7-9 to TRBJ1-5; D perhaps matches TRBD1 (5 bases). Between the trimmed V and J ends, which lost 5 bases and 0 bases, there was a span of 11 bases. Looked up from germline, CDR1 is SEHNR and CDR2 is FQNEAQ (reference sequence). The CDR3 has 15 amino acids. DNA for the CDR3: TGTGCCAGCAGCCCTAAGACAGATAGCAATCAGCCCCAGCATTTT. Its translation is CASSPKTDSNQPQHF.